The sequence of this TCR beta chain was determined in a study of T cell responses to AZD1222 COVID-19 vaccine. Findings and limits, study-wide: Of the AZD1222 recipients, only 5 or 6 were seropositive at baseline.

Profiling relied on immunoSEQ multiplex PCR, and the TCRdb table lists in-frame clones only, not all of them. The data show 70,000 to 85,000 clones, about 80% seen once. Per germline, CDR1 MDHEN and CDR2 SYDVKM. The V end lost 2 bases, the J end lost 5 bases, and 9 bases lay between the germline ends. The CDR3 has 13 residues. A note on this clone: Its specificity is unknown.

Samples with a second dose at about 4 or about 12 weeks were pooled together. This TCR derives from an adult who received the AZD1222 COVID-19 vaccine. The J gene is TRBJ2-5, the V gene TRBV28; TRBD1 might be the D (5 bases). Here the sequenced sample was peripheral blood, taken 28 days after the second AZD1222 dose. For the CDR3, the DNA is TGTGCCAGCAGTTTAGCAGGGATGGAGACCCAGTACTTC. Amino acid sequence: CASSLAGMETQYF.